The 29 T cell receptor beta chains reported below all come from one sample, sequenced in a study of T cell clonotyping in hematopoietic cell transplantation. TCRdb's table, derived via immunoSEQ multiplex PCR, lists solely in-frame clones and lacks some. The repertoire includes some 45,000 clones, around 83% of them detected once, and 4% to 5.5% sits in the top ten. Described time point: recipient sample about 28 days before transplant, after cytoreduction. The specimen was peripheral blood mononuclear cells, collected before stem cell transplant. The receptors shown here come from a man aged 55 to 69 with myelodysplastic syndrome. Some clones in this sample may be carry-over from other donors' samples.

The rearrangement links TRBV4-3 to TRBJ2-1; 7 bases fit TRBD2. Trimming at V came to 6 bases and at J to 3 bases, leaving 8 bases not matched to a gene. Germline V CDR1 and CDR2: LGHNA, YSLEER. This CDR3 is 15 amino acids long. CDR3 residues: CASSMGLADYNEQFF. CDR3 nucleotide sequence: TGCGCCAGCAGTATGGGCCTAGCGGACTACAATGAGCAGTTCTTC.

This clone appeared a few times. The CDR3 DNA follows: TGTGCCAGCAGCTTAGAAGGCAGGGCTGGCTACACCTTC. Protein: CASSLEGRAGYTF. The rearrangement joins TRBV7-2 to TRBJ1-2; D may be TRBD1 (5 bases). The germline gives CDR1 SGHTA, CDR2 FQGNSA. Trimming left V 1 base short and J 7 bases short, with 10 bases between. The CDR3 has 13 amino acids.

V gene TRBV7-2 combines with J gene TRBJ1-2; TRBD1 agrees at 10 bases. This CDR3 spans 15 amino acids. The J segment lost 3 bases and the V segment lost 4 bases, leaving 5 bases of the junction unmatched. The germline CDR1 and CDR2 sequences are SGHTA and FQGNSA. CDR3 coding DNA: TGTGCCAGCAGCTCCGGGACAGGGGAGGACTATGGCTACACCTTC. Translating gives CASSSGTGEDYGYTF.

This chain joins TRBV30 and TRBJ2-1, with a possible D match to TRBD1 (5 bases). Germline CDR1 reads GTSNPN; CDR2 reads SVGIG (reference sequence). The CDR3 is made up of 17 amino acids. V was trimmed by 1 base and J by 8 bases, leaving 24 bases between them. The CDR3 coding sequence is TGTGCCTGGAGTGCCCTACGGACAATCGGAGTGTCGGATGAGCAGTTCTTC. Its translation: CAWSALRTIGVSDEQFF.

The chain carries TRBV10-3 and TRBJ1-3; D perhaps matches TRBD1 (6 bases). V was pared by 5 bases and J by 4 bases, with 15 bases between. Germline CDR1 reads ENHRY; CDR2 reads SYGVKD. This CDR3 has 15 amino acids. The CDR3 sequence: CAISNQGRSGNTIYF. The DNA for the CDR3 is TGTGCCATCAGTAATCAGGGGCGATCAGGAAACACCATATATTTT.

The V call is TRBV2, the J call TRBJ1-6; tentative D call: TRBD1 (5 bases). Trimming took off 3 bases at V and 10 bases at J, with 10 bases between the two ends. The CDR3 is 13 amino acids. Germline V gene data show CDR1 as SNHLY and CDR2 as FYNNEI. CDR3 sequence: CASSEGEGSPLHF. CDR3 sequence (DNA): TGTGCCAGCAGTGAGGGGGAAGGCTCACCCCTCCACTTT.

V gene TRBV7-2 combines with J gene TRBJ1-1; D not resolved. Germline-derived CDR1 and CDR2 are SGHTA and FQGNSA. Trimming removed 5 bases at V and 4 bases at J, with 17 bases between. The CDR3 has 15 residues. CDR3 nucleotide sequence: TGTGCCAGCAGCCCACCCAAGGGCCGCAGCACTGAAGCTTTCTTT. Amino acids: CASSPPKGRSTEAFF.

This clone was found a few times. CDR3 sequence (DNA): TGTGCCAGCAGTGATGGGGGCCGGCGTCAGCCCCAGCATTTT. This encodes CASSDGGRRQPQHF. The chain recombines TRBV2 with TRBJ1-5, with D possibly TRBD1 on 6 matching bases. Looked up from germline, CDR1 is SNHLY and CDR2 is FYNNEI. CDR3 length equals 14 residues. The V and J ends lost 3 bases and 6 bases respectively, with 12 bases between them. The full variable domain, in which reference TRBV2 and TRBJ1-5 provide the parts outside the CDR3, is EPEVTQTPSHQVTQMGQEVILRCVPISNHLYFYWYRQILGQKVEFLVSFYNNEISEKSEIFDDQFSVERPDGSNFTLKIRSTKLEDSAMYFCASSDGGRRQPQHFGDGTRLSIL.

The V and J genes are TRBV5-6 and TRBJ1-2; D unclear. Germline loops: CDR1 SGHDT, CDR2 YYEEEE. V lost 4 bases and J 8 bases, leaving 15 bases between the germline ends. This CDR3 has 13 amino acids. CDR3 sequence (DNA): TGTGCCAGCAGCCCGGAAGTTATAGAGGGCTACACCTTC. Translating it yields CASSPEVIEGYTF.

The rearrangement joins TRBV28 to TRBJ2-7, with a possible D match to TRBD2 (5 bases). Germline V gene sequence: CDR1 MDHEN, CDR2 SYDVKM. The CDR3 is 13 amino acids. The V end was cut by 7 bases, the J end by 5 bases, with 15 bases between. CDR3 bases: TGTGCCAGCACCCAAAGCGGAAGACACGAGCAGTACTTC. Its translation: CASTQSGRHEQYF.

V and J are TRBV9 and TRBJ1-3; TRBD1 agrees at 9 bases. Looked up from germline, CDR1 is SGDLS and CDR2 is YYNGEE. The CDR3 is made up of 16 amino acids. J gave up 2 bases and V 2 bases, and 5 bases lay outside the gene matches. This CDR3 reads CASSVGQGRTGNTIYF. The DNA for the CDR3 is TGTGCCAGCAGCGTCGGACAGGGGAGGACTGGAAACACCATATATTTT.

The chain has TRBV6-5 and TRBJ1-1; 9 bases align to TRBD1. This CDR3 is built from 15 residues. After removal of 4 bases from V and 6 bases from J, the junction contained 9 bases not matched to a gene. CDR1 is MNHEY, CDR2 SVGAGI, per germline. CDR3 sequence (DNA): TGTGCCAGCAGTTGGGCCGGGACAGGGCAGGCTGAAGCTTTCTTT. Translated, it gives CASSWAGTGQAEAFF.

This clone was seen only a few times. Here the CDR3 reads CASSSAGTGGGSPLHF. CDR3 bases: TGTGCCAGCAGCTCGGCCGGGACAGGTGGCGGTTCACCCCTCCACTTT. V and J are TRBV7-2 and TRBJ1-6; 8 nucleotides align to TRBD1. The CDR3 contains 16 residues. V lost 4 bases, J lost 9 bases, and 11 bases stayed unmatched. The V gene's germline CDR1 is SGHTA and CDR2 FQGNSA.

V gene TRBV10-3 combines with J gene TRBJ1-3; TRBD1 aligns across 7 bases. Germline trimming cut 6 bases from V and 1 base from J; bases unmatched to any gene: 9. Germline CDR1 and CDR2: ENHRY and SYGVKD. The CDR3 sequence is 16 residues long. This CDR3 reads CAISPTGQSSGNTIYF. The CDR3 coding sequence is TGTGCCATCAGCCCAACGGGACAGTCATCTGGAAACACCATATATTTT.

V gene TRBV10-3 combines with J gene TRBJ2-5; 7 bases match TRBD2. There are 16 residues in the CDR3. In germline, CDR1 is ENHRY, CDR2 SYGVKD. J lost 5 bases, V lost 2 bases, and 11 bases had no gene match. The CDR3 loop reads CAISEALGTGGETQYF. The CDR3 bases are TGTGCCATCAGTGAGGCGCTAGGTACCGGGGGGGAGACCCAGTACTTC.

The V and J genes are TRBV4-3 and TRBJ2-5; D remains ambiguous. Germline loops: CDR1 LGHNA, CDR2 YSLEER. V was cut by 2 bases and J by 4 bases, with 14 bases left in between. The CDR3 runs to 15 residues. This CDR3 reads CASSQSQVSRETQYF. CDR3 coding DNA: TGCGCCAGCAGCCAAAGTCAGGTCAGCAGAGAGACCCAGTACTTC.

The CDR3 region has the DNA TGTGCCAGCAGTTTATGGGGGGAGACTGGAGGGAGACAAGAGACCCAGTACTTC. This translates into CASSLWGETGGRQETQYF. The chain employs TRBV28 and TRBJ2-5, with TRBD2 as a possible D gene (6 bases). The CDR3 is made up of 18 amino acids. Germline CDR1 reads MDHEN; CDR2 reads SYDVKM. Trimming cost V 0 bases and J 2 bases, with 19 bases left between them.

V usage is TRBV4-3 and J usage is TRBJ2-1; D tentatively reads TRBD1 or TRBD2 (6 bases each). Germline-derived CDR1 and CDR2 are LGHNA and YSLEER. The CDR3 sequence is 17 residues long. Trimming pared 2 bases from V and 2 bases from J, leaving 16 bases between. The CDR3 DNA reads as TGCGCCAGCAGCCAACGAAGTGGCGGGACAACCTACAATGAGCAGTTCTTC. It yields the protein CASSQRSGGTTYNEQFF.

In this sample, this clone turned up a few times. The J gene is TRBJ2-2, the V gene TRBV7-2; no reliable D call. In germline, CDR1 is SGHTA, CDR2 FQGNSA. Trimming stripped 6 bases from V and 2 bases from J, with 7 bases between. The CDR3 length is 13 residues. The CDR3 sequence is CASSSLNTGELFF. The CDR3 nucleotides are TGTGCCAGCAGTTCTCTTAACACCGGGGAGCTGTTTTTT. Based on the CDR3 plus reference TRBV7-2 and TRBJ2-2, the full variable domain is GAGVSQSPSNKVTEKGKDVELRCDPISGHTALYWYRQSLGQGLEFLIYFQGNSAPDKSGLPSDRFSAERTGGSVSTLTIQRTQQEDSAVYLCASSSLNTGELFFGEGSRLTVL.

V and J are TRBV15 and TRBJ1-6; 8 nucleotides agree with TRBD1. The CDR3 has 17 residues. V was pared by 3 bases and J by 5 bases, with 9 bases of the junction left unmatched. Looked up from germline, CDR1 is LNHNV and CDR2 is YYDKDF (reference sequence). The CDR3 sequence is CATSRTDRGSNNSPLHF. CDR3 nucleotide sequence: TGTGCCACCAGCAGGACCGACAGGGGCTCTAATAATTCACCCCTCCACTTT.

This clone was counted once. Its ends do not fully match the called genes, so a read error is possible. The genes are TRBV7-7 and TRBJ2-5; the match to TRBD2 covers 7 bases. Looked up from germline, CDR1 is SSHAT and CDR2 is FNYEAQ (reference sequence). The CDR3 length is 15 residues. CDR3 sequence reads: CASSFGTTGGETQYF. The DNA for the CDR3 is TGTGCTAGCAGCTTTGGGACTACCGGTGGAGAGACCCAGTACTTC.

The CDR3 coding sequence is TGTGCCAGCAGGGACAGGCGCAATCAGCCCCAGCATTTT. It encodes CASRDRRNQPQHF. This rearrangement joins TRBV11-2 to TRBJ1-5; 7 bases align to TRBD1. Germline CDR1 and CDR2: SGHAT and FQNNGV. This CDR3 region has 13 residues. V lost 6 bases and J lost 2; bases outside the gene matches: 1.

This chain uses TRBV11-2 with TRBJ2-7, with 7 positions matching TRBD1. Germline V CDR1 and CDR2: SGHAT, FQNNGV. V lost 5 bases, J lost 5 bases, and 6 bases stayed unmatched. The CDR3 loop spans 13 amino acids. CDR3 protein: CASSPDRVNEQYF. The CDR3 DNA reads TGTGCCAGCAGCCCAGACAGGGTTAACGAGCAGTACTTC.

The chain carries TRBV11-2 and TRBJ2-5, with D perhaps TRBD2 (5 bases). Deletions cut 2 bases from V and 4 bases from J, with 11 bases between. The germline V gene encodes CDR1 SGHAT and CDR2 FQNNGV. CDR3 length: 14 residues. CDR3 in amino acids: CASSLTMAGETQYF. In DNA form, the CDR3 reads TGTGCCAGCAGCTTAACCATGGCGGGAGAGACCCAGTACTTC.

The V and J genes are TRBV9 and TRBJ2-1; no firm D call. Trimming took 0 bases from V and 2 from J, leaving 3 bases between them. The CDR3 runs to 13 residues. The germline V gene encodes CDR1 SGDLS and CDR2 YYNGEE. In DNA form, the CDR3 reads TGTGCCAGCAGCGTAGGTCCCTACAATGAGCAGTTCTTC. Translated, it gives CASSVGPYNEQFF.

This chain joins TRBV19 and TRBJ1-2; 10 bases agree with TRBD1. CDR3 length equals 15 residues. Germline loops: CDR1 LNHDA, CDR2 SQIVND (reference sequence). The V gene end was trimmed by 6 bases and the J gene end by 0 bases; junction bases not matched to a gene: 4. The DNA for the CDR3 is TGTGCCAGTAGCCGGGACAGGGGAGCTAACTATGGCTACACCTTC. Encoded protein: CASSRDRGANYGYTF.

The rearrangement links TRBV5-6 to TRBJ2-7; 9 bases align to TRBD1. In germline, CDR1 is SGHDT, CDR2 YYEEEE. V was pared by 7 bases and J by 2 bases, with 4 bases of the junction left unmatched. The CDR3 has 13 amino acids. The CDR3 DNA reads as TGTGCCAGCGTCCGACAGGGGGCCTACGAGCAGTACTTC. This codes for CASVRQGAYEQYF.

This chain joins TRBV27 and TRBJ2-1; possible D gene TRBD2, 5 bases. CDR1 is MNHEY, CDR2 SMNVEV, per germline (reference sequence). CDR3 size: 14 residues. V lost 3 bases and J 4 bases, leaving 10 bases between the germline ends. The DNA of the CDR3 is TGTGCCAGCAGTTTGGTGCGCGGGTACAATGAGCAGTTCTTC. As protein: CASSLVRGYNEQFF.

A word on this clone: At one end the junction does not follow the germline gene, possibly because of a read error. V gene TRBV29-1 combines with J gene TRBJ2-3, with D hard to call. The CDR3 spans 15 residues. CDR1 is SQVTM, CDR2 ANQGSEA, per germline. This CDR3 reads CSVQEDTFGPDTQYF. The CDR3 coding sequence is TGCAGCGTTCAAGAAGACACTTTTGGCCCAGATACGCAGTATTTT.